The clone carrying this TCR beta chain was counted a few times. Its specificity is not known. This record comes from a study of OX40 agonist ivuxolimab in advanced cancers. Study summary: Cancers in dose escalation were hepatocellular, melanoma, renal cell and head and neck. Points from the study as a whole: Antigen specificity was not determined for the expanded peripheral T cells.

With 4 bases clipped from V and 14 bases from J, the junction kept 9 bases outside the gene matches. The germline gives CDR1 MDHEN, CDR2 SYDVKM. The CDR3 sequence is 12 residues long. Patients with autoimmune history or systemic immunosuppression were excluded. Blood specimens came from baseline, cycle 4 day 1, and cycle 7 day 1. Some clones are missing from TCRdb's copy, which holds only in-frame ones; the method was immunoSEQ multiplex PCR. Of about 20,000 clones in the sample, over 60% are singletons; the top ten hold 15% to 20%. The J gene is TRBJ2-5, the V gene TRBV28, with 8 bases identical to TRBD2. The clonotype originates from an adult with an advanced solid tumor such as melanoma, head and neck, liver or kidney cancer. Here the sequenced sample was CD4+ or CD8+ T cells sorted from blood, taken in a trial of the OX40 agonist ivuxolimab. The CDR3 sequence is CASSYPNSGIYF. The CDR3 region has the DNA TGTGCCAGCAGTTACCCCAATAGCGGGATTTACTTC.